This TCR beta chain was identified in a study of blood T cell repertoires in COVID-19. Study as a whole: Material from acute and convalescent COVID-19 was sourced from the United States, Italy and Spain. T cells, B-cell-depleted T cells, or PBMCs supplied cDNA or gDNA.

This clone was seen more than once but under ten times. V lost 3 bases and J 1 base, leaving 10 bases between the germline ends. This CDR3 contains 14 residues. Germline V gene lookup returns CDR1 WNHNN and CDR2 SYGVQD (reference sequence). The repertoire was sequenced with immunoSEQ multiplex PCR; TCRdb's copy has only in-frame clones and lacks some. The profile shows 90,000 to 130,000 clones, around 86% of them singletons. The TCR comes from a woman between 65 and 79 years old with acute or convalescent COVID-19. The material sequenced was peripheral blood. The chain is built from TRBV10-1 and TRBJ2-7; no reliable D call. The CDR3 loop is CASSECTASYEQYV. CDR3 nucleotides: TGCGCCAGCAGTGAATGTACAGCATCCTACGAGCAGTACGTC.